This entry is about one T cell receptor beta chain. Authors' analysis steps: For nucleated cells, counts were estimated from reference gene primer amplification. Sequenced by immunoSEQ multiplex PCR; TCRdb stores in-frame clones only, minus some. That table is the source of V, J and clone size, and D and trimming were worked out from the DNA. The sample has about 97,000 clones, around 92% seen once. Germline V gene lookup returns CDR1 MNHEY and CDR2 SVGAGI. The CDR3 runs 14 residues. V was clipped by 8 bases and J by 6 bases, with 19 bases between them. This sample is drawn from a study of blood T cell repertoires in COVID-19. As for the study in general: Samples representing acute and convalescent COVID-19 were sourced from the United States, Italy and Spain. Sample material is recorded as cDNA or gDNA derived from T cells, B-cell-depleted T cells, or PBMCs.

The sequence came from a young man with acute or convalescent COVID-19. The chain has TRBV6-5 and TRBJ1-1, with D perhaps TRBD1 (6 bases). The specimen sequenced was peripheral blood. CDR3 amino acids: CASDGQTTRSEAFF. CDR3 sequence (DNA): TGTGCCAGCGATGGACAGACCACTCGGTCTGAAGCTTTCTTT.